This T cell receptor beta chain was sequenced in a study of blood T cells in healthy people across ages. Together with a sample-barcoded 5' primer, a J-beta primer mix was included in a second PCR lasting about 6 to 11 cycles. TCRdb redid the calling of the 5' RACE reads with MiXCR, one entry per CDR3 protein. Here the sample spans 1.2 million to 1.5 million distinct CDR3 sequences, roughly 40% being singletons. The CDR3 loop spans 12 amino acids. Germline CDR1 reads DFQATT; CDR2 reads SNEGSKA (reference sequence). The ends were cut back, 0 bases at V and 5 bases at J, with 8 bases in the middle. This clonotype was seen more than once but under ten times.

The sequence came from a woman under 30 in good health. The chain carries TRBV20-1 and TRBJ2-7; no clear D gene. The material sequenced was blood. CDR3 nucleotides: TGCAGTGCTAGAGATGACGGCCACGAGCAGTACTTC. Protein: CSARDDGHEQYF.